Shown below are 25 T cell receptor beta chains from a single sample sequenced in a study of T cells expressing NK-cell markers. TCRdb reprocessed the 5' RACE reads; each CDR3 protein has one entry and no DNA is given. The listing contains 300,000 to 500,000 distinct CDR3 sequences. Specimen: blood T cells: a sorted CD56 or NKG2C T cell subset, CD4+ or CD8+ T cells, or bulk PBMC T cells (not recorded which). The receptors were sampled from a woman aged 45-60 years in good health.

V usage is TRBV29-1 and J usage is TRBJ2-3; TCRdb picks TRBD2, but there is no DNA to check that call. CDR3 size: 11 residues. The germline gives CDR1 SQVTM, CDR2 ANQGSEA. The chain's CDR3 is CSVFSGLVVYF.

The chain joins TRBV3-1 to TRBJ2-3; TCRdb outputs TRBD2, but without DNA this stays unchecked. This CDR3 spans 16 amino acids. The V gene's germline CDR1 is LGHDT and CDR2 YNNKEL (reference sequence). CDR3 sequence: CASSQGRKTSGDTQYF.

V gene TRBV11-2 combines with J gene TRBJ2-1; no DNA is available, so the TRBD1 call from TCRdb remains unchecked. From germline, CDR1 is SGHAT and CDR2 FQNNGV. CDR3 length: 17 amino acids. CDR3 residues: CASSQTRTGPYIVEQFF.

This clonotype is deemed medium-sized by its frequency. The V call is TRBV6-4, the J call TRBJ2-1; TCRdb calls TRBD2, which cannot be checked without DNA. The CDR3 covers 17 residues. CDR1 and CDR2 (germline): MRHNA, SNTAGT. The CDR3: CASRGTSGEVNDNEQFF.

This rearrangement joins TRBV19 to TRBJ2-3. Germline-derived CDR1 and CDR2 are LNHDA and SQIVND (reference sequence). The CDR3 loop spans 13 amino acids. CDR3 sequence reads: CASSGSSTDTQYF.

This chain connects TRBV5-6 to TRBJ2-2; TCRdb outputs TRBD1, but without DNA this stays unchecked. This CDR3 spans 15 amino acids. Germline V CDR1 and CDR2: SGHDT, YYEEEE. The chain's CDR3 is CASGGTGRGTGELFF.

The chain has TRBV7-6 and TRBJ2-3. Germline V gives CDR1 SGHVS, CDR2 FNYEAQ. The CDR3 totals 15 residues. The CDR3 region is CASSSHLGSGNTQYF.

The gene calls are TRBV3-1 and TRBJ2-1; TCRdb lists TRBD2, though no DNA is available to test this call. The CDR3 is 16 amino acids. Germline V gives CDR1 LGHDT, CDR2 YNNKEL (reference sequence). The CDR3 protein is CASSQDNLAGVDEQFF.

The chain is built from TRBV9 and TRBJ2-3; TCRdb names TRBD1, which stays unverified in the absence of DNA. The germline gives CDR1 SGDLS, CDR2 YYNGEE. The CDR3 runs to 16 residues. The CDR3: CASSARQGTFTDTQYF.

The chain employs TRBV10-3 and TRBJ2-5. This CDR3 has 14 residues. Germline CDR1 is ENHRY and CDR2 is SYGVKD. The CDR3 is CAINNGVFGETQYF.

The J gene is TRBJ2-1, the V gene TRBV6-1; TCRdb's D gene call, TRBD2, goes unchecked for lack of DNA. Germline values: CDR1 MNHNS, CDR2 SASEGT. CDR3 length: 14 amino acids. This CDR3 is CASQTSGSYNEQFF.

V and J are TRBV24-1 and TRBJ1-2. In germline, CDR1 is KGHDR, CDR2 SFDVKD. This CDR3 has 13 amino acids. This chain's CDR3 is CATSDPLLGGYTF.

This chain joins TRBV3-1 and TRBJ1-1; TCRdb's D call of TRBD1 is untestable without DNA. Germline CDR1 LGHDT, CDR2 YNNKEL (reference sequence). This CDR3 region has 14 residues. CDR3 amino acids: CASSQDSVRGHAFF.

The chain uses TRBV12-3 or TRBV12-4 and TRBJ1-2. The CDR3 spans 13 residues. The CDR3 loop is CASSLRPDYGYTF.

V gene TRBV14 combines with J gene TRBJ2-5; the D gene TCRdb calls, TRBD1, cannot be checked with no DNA. This CDR3 contains 15 residues. Germline CDR1 is SGHDN and CDR2 is FVKESK. CDR3: CASSQVGRGRGTQYF.

The chain joins TRBV20-1 to TRBJ2-4; TCRdb picks TRBD1, but there is no DNA to check that call. The CDR3 runs 13 residues. CDR1 is DFQATT, CDR2 SNEGSKA, per germline (reference sequence). The CDR3 region is CSASLPGAAIQYF.

V gene TRBV29-1 combines with J gene TRBJ2-1. The CDR3 covers 12 residues. Germline lookup yields CDR1 SQVTM and CDR2 ANQGSEA. The CDR3 protein is CSVEGKYNEQFF.

The chain employs TRBV7-2 and TRBJ2-5. From germline, CDR1 is SGHTA and CDR2 FQGNSA. The CDR3 runs to 14 residues. The CDR3 protein is CASSFSPVGETQYF.

V and J are TRBV20-1 and TRBJ1-4. Germline values: CDR1 DFQATT, CDR2 SNEGSKA (reference sequence). This CDR3 has 13 amino acids. This chain's CDR3 is CSARDVRDEKLFF.

This chain uses TRBV6-2 or TRBV6-3 with TRBJ1-1. The CDR3 totals 13 residues. Looked up from germline, CDR1 is MNHEY and CDR2 is SVGEGT. CDR3 in amino acids: CASSVLYSTEAFF.

The V call is TRBV15, the J call TRBJ2-5. CDR3 length: 13 amino acids. Germline CDR1 is LNHNV and CDR2 is YYDKDF (reference sequence). The CDR3 region is CATSRVTRETQYF.

CDR3 sequence: CASSVAGTSGRAAYNEQFF. The chain recombines TRBV9 with TRBJ2-1; TCRdb proposes TRBD2, but this gene call is untestable without DNA. Germline CDR1 and CDR2: SGDLS and YYNGEE. This CDR3 spans 19 amino acids.

The gene calls are TRBV24-1 and TRBJ2-5; TCRdb reports TRBD1, a call that lacks DNA to check it against. In germline, CDR1 is KGHDR, CDR2 SFDVKD. The CDR3 consists of 13 residues. CDR3: CATSDHRVETQYF.

The rearrangement uses TRBV2 and TRBJ1-4; the TRBD1 assignment by TCRdb is unverifiable without DNA. Germline-derived CDR1 and CDR2 are SNHLY and FYNNEI. CDR3 size: 14 residues. This CDR3 is CASSGGGAWEKLVF.

The chain carries TRBV18 and TRBJ2-5. CDR3 length equals 13 residues. Germline loops: CDR1 KGHSH, CDR2 LQKENI. CDR3 loop: CASSVGYQETQYF.